This is a list of T cell receptor delta chains from one sample in a study of gamma delta lymphoproliferative disorders and STAT genes. TCRdb redid the clone calls on the multiplex PCR reads with CATT. The sample comprises about 1,500 delta-chain clones, 2.9% of which are singletons, and approximately 16% rests with the top ten. The specimen sequenced was blood. Every receptor here comes from a human donor in good health. The CDR3 runs from the conserved cysteine through the conserved F or W. D genes are given only for firm matches. The listing skips clone size in some rows; elsewhere it reads once, few, many or a size class.

clone size,D gene,V gene,J gene,CDR3 DNA,CDR3 protein
large,TRDD3,TRDV2,TRDJ3,TGTGCCTGTGACACCTTGGGTTCGGGCGTCTGGGGGATCAACCAGTCCTGGGACACCCGACAGATGTTTTTC,CACDTLGSGVWGINQSWDTRQMFF
large,TRDD3,TRDV2,TRDJ2,TGTGCCTGTGACACCCTGGGGGACCCTTTAACAGCACAACTCTTCTTT,CACDTLGDPLTAQLFF
few,TRDD3,TRDV2,TRDJ1,TGTGCCTGTGACTATACTGGGGGATACGGTGGGGATAAACTCATCTTT,CACDYTGGYGGDKLIF
large,TRDD3,TRDV2,TRDJ1,TGTGCCTGTGACACGATCTCCCCTCCCACACTTTCTGGGGGATACGCTAGGTACACCGATAAACTCATCTTT,CACDTISPPTLSGGYARYTDKLIF
few,TRDD3,TRDV2,TRDJ1,TGTGCCTGTGACCCACTACTGGGGGACACCGATAAACTCATCTTT,CACDPLLGDTDKLIF
large,NA,TRDV2,TRDJ1,TGTGCCTGTGACACCGTCACCGTACTACAGTACACCGATAAACTCATCTTT,CACDTVTVLQYTDKLIF
large,TRDD3,TRDV2,TRDJ1,TGTGCCTGTGACACTTACTGGGGGGCCACGAACACCGATAAACTCATCTTT,CACDTYWGATNTDKLIF
large,TRDD3,TRDV1,TRDJ1,TGTGCTCTTGGGGAAGCCCGCCCGTGGGGGATAGGAACCGATAAACTCATCTTT,CALGEARPWGIGTDKLIF
few,TRDD3,TRDV2,TRDJ3,TGTGCCTGTGACATACTGGGGGATGCCTTGTGGGACACCCGACAGATGTTTTTC,CACDILGDALWDTRQMFF
hyperexpanded,TRDD3,TRDV2,TRDJ1,TGTGCCTGTGACATACTGGGGGATACAAGTTCCGATAAACTCATCTTT,CACDILGDTSSDKLIF
NA,TRDD3,TRDV2,TRDJ1,TGTGCCTGGGGAGACTGGGGGGGATTTCGCGAAACCGATAAACTCATCTTT,CAWGDWGGFRETDKLIF
large,TRDD3,TRDV2,TRDJ3,TGTGCCTGTGATCAAATACTGGGGGATACGCCGAGCTCCTGGGACACCCGACAGATGTTTTTC,CACDQILGDTPSSWDTRQMFF
large,TRDD3,TRDV2,TRDJ1,TGTGCCTGTGACATCTTGGGGGATAGCCTGTACACCGATAAACTCATCTTT,CACDILGDSLYTDKLIF
large,NA,TRDV1,TRDJ1,TGTGCTCTTGGGGAGCTCCCCTTGGATCGTCTTCCCTCGGGCGGGACCGATAAACTCATCTTT,CALGELPLDRLPSGGTDKLIF